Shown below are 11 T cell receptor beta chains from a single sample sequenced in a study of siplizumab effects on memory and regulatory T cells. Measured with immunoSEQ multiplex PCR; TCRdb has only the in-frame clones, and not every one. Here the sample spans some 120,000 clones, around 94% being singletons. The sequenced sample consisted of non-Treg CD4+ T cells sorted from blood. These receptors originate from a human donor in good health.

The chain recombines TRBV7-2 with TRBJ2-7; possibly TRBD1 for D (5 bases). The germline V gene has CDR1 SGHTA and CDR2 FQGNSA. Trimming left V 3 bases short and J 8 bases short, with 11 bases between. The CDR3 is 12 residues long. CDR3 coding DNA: TGTGCCAGCAGCTTGGACATCCGTAAGCAGTACTTC. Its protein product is CASSLDIRKQYF.

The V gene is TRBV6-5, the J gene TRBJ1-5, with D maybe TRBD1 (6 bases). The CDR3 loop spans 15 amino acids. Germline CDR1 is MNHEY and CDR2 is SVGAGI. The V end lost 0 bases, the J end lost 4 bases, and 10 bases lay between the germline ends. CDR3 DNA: TGTGCCAGCAGTTACTCGGGGGGCGCGAATCAGCCCCAGCATTTT. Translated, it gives CASSYSGGANQPQHF.

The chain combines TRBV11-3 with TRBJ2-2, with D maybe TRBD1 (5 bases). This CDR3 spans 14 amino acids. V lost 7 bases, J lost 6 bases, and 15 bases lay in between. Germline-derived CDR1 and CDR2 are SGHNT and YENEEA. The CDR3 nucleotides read TGTGCCAGCACCTTCGGCCAGGGCTCCGGGGAGCTGTTTTTT. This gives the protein CASTFGQGSGELFF. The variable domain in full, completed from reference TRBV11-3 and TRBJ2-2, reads EAGVVQSPRYKIIEKKQPVAFWCNPISGHNTLYWYLQNLGQGPELLIRYENEEAVDDSQLPKDRFSAERLKGVDSTLKIQPAELGDSAVYLCASTFGQGSGELFFGEGSRLTVL.

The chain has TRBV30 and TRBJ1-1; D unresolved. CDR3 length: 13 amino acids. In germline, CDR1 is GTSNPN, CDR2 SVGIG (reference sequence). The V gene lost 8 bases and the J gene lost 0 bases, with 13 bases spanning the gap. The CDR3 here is CAGLIRMNTEAFF. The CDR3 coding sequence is TGTGCCGGGTTGATACGGATGAACACTGAAGCTTTCTTT.

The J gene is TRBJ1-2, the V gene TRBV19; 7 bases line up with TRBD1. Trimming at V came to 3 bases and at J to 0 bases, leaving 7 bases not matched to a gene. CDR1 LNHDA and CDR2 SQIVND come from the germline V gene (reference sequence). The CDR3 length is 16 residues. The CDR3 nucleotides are TGTGCCAGTAGTATTGGCCAGGGGGATACTAACTATGGCTACACCTTC. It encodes CASSIGQGDTNYGYTF.

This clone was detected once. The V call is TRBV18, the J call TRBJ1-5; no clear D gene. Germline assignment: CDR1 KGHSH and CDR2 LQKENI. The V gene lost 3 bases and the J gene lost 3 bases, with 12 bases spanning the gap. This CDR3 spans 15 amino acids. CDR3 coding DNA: TGTGCCAGCTCACCCCGGGAGGCAGTCAATCAGCCCCAGCATTTT. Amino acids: CASSPREAVNQPQHF.

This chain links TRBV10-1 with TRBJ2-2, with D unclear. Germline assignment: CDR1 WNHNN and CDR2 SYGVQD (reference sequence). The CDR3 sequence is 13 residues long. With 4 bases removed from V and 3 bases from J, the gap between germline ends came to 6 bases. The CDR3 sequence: CASSVDYTGELFF. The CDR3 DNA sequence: TGCGCCAGCAGTGTCGATTACACCGGGGAGCTGTTTTTT.

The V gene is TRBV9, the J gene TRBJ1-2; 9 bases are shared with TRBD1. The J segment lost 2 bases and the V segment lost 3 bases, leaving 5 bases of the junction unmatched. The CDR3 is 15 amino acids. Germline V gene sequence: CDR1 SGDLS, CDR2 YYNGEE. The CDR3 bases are TGTGCCAGCAGCGAGCGGACAGGGGAAAACTATGGCTACACCTTC. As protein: CASSERTGENYGYTF.

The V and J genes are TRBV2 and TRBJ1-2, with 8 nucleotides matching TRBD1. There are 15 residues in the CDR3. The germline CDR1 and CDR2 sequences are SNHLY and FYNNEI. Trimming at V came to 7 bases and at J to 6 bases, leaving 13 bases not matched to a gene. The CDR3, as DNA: TGTGCCAGCACGTTGACCTCAACAGGGGGGGATGGCTACACCTTC. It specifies CASTLTSTGGDGYTF.

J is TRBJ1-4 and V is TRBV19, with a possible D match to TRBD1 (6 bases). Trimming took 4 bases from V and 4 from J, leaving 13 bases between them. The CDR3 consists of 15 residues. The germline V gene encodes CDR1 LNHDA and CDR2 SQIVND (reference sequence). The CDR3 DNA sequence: TGTGCCAGTAGTACCTACAGGGTGGGTAATGAAAAACTGTTTTTT. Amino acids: CASSTYRVGNEKLFF.

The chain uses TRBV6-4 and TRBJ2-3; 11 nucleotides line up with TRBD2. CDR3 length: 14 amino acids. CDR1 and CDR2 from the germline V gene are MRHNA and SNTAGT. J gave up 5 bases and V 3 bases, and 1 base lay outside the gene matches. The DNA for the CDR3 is TGTGCCAGCAGTGATCTAGCGGGAGGAGATACGCAGTATTTT. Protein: CASSDLAGGDTQYF.